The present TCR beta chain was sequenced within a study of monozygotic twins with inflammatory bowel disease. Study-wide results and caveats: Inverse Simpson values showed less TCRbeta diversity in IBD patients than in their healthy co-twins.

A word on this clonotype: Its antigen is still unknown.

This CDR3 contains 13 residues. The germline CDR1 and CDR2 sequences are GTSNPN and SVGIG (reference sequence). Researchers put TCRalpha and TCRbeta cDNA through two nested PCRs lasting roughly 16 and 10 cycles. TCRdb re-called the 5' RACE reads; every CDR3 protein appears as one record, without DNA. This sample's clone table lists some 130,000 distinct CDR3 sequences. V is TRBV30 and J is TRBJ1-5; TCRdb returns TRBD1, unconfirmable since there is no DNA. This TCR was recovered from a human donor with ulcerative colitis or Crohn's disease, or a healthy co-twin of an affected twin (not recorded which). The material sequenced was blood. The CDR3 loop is CAWAGQGEQPQHF.